These 2 T cell receptor beta chains originate from one sample sequenced in a study of human T cells and chemical hapten exposure. Time point noted: patch test 2, 6 weeks after DPC sensitization. As for treatment: therapeutic diphenylcyclopropenone sensitization with weekly scalp DPC. One entry per CDR3 protein, called by TCRdb with MiXCR from the RACE reads. The table lists about 350,000 distinct CDR3 sequences, about 6.9% of them singletons. This sample comprised whole blood, obtained in connection with sensitization to the hapten diphenylcyclopropenone (DPC). Receptors originate from a woman aged 18-29 years with alopecia areata. Some clones in this sample may be carry-over from other donors' samples.

The V and J genes are TRBV11-2 and TRBJ2-5; D ambiguous. From germline, CDR1 is SGHAT and CDR2 FQNNGV. This CDR3 region has 15 residues. Deletions cut 1 base from V and 2 bases from J, with 11 bases between. CDR3 residues: CASSLVSTLQETQYF. As DNA, the CDR3 is TGTGCCAGCAGCTTAGTTTCTACCCTACAAGAGACCCAGTACTTC.

This clonotype has at least ten counts. V is TRBV4-3 and J is TRBJ2-3; D uncertain. The germline V gene has CDR1 LGHNA and CDR2 YSLEER. CDR3 length: 15 residues. V lost 1 base and J lost 0, with 8 bases in between. CDR3 nucleotide sequence: TGCGCCAGCAGCCAAGGTCCTTCTAGCACAGATACGCAGTATTTT. This gives the protein CASSQGPSSTDTQYF.